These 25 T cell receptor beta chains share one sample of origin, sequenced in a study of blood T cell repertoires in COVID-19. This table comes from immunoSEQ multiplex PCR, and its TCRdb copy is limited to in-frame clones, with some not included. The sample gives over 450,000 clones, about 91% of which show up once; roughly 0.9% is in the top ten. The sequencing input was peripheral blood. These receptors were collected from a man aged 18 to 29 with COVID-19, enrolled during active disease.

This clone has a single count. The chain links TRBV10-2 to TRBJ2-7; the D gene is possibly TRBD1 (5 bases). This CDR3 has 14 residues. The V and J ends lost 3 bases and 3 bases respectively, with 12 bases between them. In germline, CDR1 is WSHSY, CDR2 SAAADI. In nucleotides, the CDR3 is TGCGCCAGCAGTGAAGGTAGGGGCGGCTACGAGCAGTACTTC. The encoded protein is CASSEGRGGYEQYF.

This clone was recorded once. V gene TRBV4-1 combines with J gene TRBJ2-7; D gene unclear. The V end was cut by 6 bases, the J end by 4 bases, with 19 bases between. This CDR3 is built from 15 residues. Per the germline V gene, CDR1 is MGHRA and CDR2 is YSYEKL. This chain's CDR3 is CASRTDPTSTYEQYF. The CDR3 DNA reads TGCGCCAGCAGGACCGACCCCACCTCGACATACGAGCAGTACTTC.

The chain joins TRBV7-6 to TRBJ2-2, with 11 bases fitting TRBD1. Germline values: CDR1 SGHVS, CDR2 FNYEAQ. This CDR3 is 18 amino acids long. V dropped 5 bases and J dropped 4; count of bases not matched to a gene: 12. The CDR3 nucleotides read TGTGCCAGCAGCCCCCGGGACAGGGGGGCTAGCGTCACCGGGGAGCTGTTTTTT. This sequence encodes CASSPRDRGASVTGELFF.

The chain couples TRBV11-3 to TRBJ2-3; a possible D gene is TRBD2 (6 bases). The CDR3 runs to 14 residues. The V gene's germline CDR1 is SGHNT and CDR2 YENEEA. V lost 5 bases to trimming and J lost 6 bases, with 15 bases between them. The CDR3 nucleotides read TGTGCCAGCAGCCCCATGCCCCGGGGGGATACGCAGTATTTT. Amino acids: CASSPMPRGDTQYF. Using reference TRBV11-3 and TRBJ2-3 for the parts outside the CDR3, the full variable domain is EAGVVQSPRYKIIEKKQPVAFWCNPISGHNTLYWYLQNLGQGPELLIRYENEEAVDDSQLPKDRFSAERLKGVDSTLKIQPAELGDSAVYLCASSPMPRGDTQYFGPGTRLTVL.

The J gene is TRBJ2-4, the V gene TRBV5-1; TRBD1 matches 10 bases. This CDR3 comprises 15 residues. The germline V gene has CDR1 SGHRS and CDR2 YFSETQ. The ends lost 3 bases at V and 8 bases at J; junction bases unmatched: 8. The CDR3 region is CASSSSPGQGYIQYF. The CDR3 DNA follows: TGCGCCAGCAGCTCCTCCCCGGGACAGGGGTACATTCAGTACTTC.

The CDR3 spells CASKTGTSDFEQYF. CDR3 in DNA: TGTGCCAGCAAAACCGGGACTAGCGATTTTGAGCAGTACTTC. The chain has TRBV5-4 and TRBJ2-7; 10 bases map to TRBD2. Per germline, CDR1 SGHNT and CDR2 YYREEE (reference sequence). CDR3 length: 14 amino acids. V was pared by 6 bases and J by 7 bases, with 10 bases of the junction left unmatched. The full variable domain, in which reference TRBV5-4 and TRBJ2-7 provide the parts outside the CDR3, is ETGVTQSPTHLIKTRGQQVTLRCSSQSGHNTVSWYQQALGQGPQFIFQYYREEENGRGNFPPRFSGLQFPNYSSELNVNALELDDSALYLCASKTGTSDFEQYFGPGTRLTVT.

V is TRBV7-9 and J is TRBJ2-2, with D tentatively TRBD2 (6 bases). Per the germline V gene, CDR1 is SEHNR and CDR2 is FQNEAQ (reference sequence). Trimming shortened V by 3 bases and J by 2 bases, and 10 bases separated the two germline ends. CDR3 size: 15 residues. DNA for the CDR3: TGTGCCAGCAGCTTCAGGGACTTTAACACCGGGGAGCTGTTTTTT. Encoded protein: CASSFRDFNTGELFF.

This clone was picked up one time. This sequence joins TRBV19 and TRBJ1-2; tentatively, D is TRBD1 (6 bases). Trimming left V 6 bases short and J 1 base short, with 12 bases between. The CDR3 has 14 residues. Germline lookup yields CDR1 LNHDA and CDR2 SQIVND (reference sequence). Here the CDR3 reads CASRGTYLNYGYTF. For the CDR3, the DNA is TGTGCCAGTAGGGGGACATATCTTAACTATGGCTACACCTTC. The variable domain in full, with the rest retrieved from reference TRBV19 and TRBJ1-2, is DGGITQSPKYLFRKEGQNVTLSCEQNLNHDAMYWYRQDPGQGLRLIYYSQIVNDFQKGDIAEGYSVSREKKESFPLTVTSAQKNPTAFYLCASRGTYLNYGYTFGSGTRLTVV.

The CDR3 sequence: CSVEDRTAYGYTF. CDR3 DNA: TGCAGCGTTGAAGATCGGACAGCCTATGGCTACACCTTC. This chain connects TRBV29-1 to TRBJ1-2, with a possible D match to TRBD1 (6 bases). V lost 0 bases to trimming and J lost 4 bases, with 9 bases between them. The CDR3 is 13 residues long. From germline, CDR1 is SQVTM and CDR2 ANQGSEA.

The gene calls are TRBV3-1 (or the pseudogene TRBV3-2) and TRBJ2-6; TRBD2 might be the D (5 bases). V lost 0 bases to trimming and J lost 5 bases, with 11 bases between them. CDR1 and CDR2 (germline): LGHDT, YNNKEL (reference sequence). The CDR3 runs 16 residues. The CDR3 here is CASSQDTGYRANVLTF. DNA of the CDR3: TGTGCCAGCAGCCAAGATACGGGGTACAGGGCCAACGTCCTGACTTTC.

In DNA form, the CDR3 reads TGTGCCAGCTCACCCCTAGACACCGGGGAGCTGTTTTTT. It is translated as CASSPLDTGELFF. V is TRBV18 and J is TRBJ2-2; D ambiguous. CDR3 length equals 13 residues. Germline CDR1 reads KGHSH; CDR2 reads LQKENI. The ends were cut back, 3 bases at V and 3 bases at J, with 5 bases in the middle.

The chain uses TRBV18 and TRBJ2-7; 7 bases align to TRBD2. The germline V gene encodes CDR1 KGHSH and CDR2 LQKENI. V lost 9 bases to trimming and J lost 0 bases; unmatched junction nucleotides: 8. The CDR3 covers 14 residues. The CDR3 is CASRSGLGSYEQYF. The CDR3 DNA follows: TGTGCCAGTCGTAGCGGGCTTGGCTCCTACGAGCAGTACTTC.

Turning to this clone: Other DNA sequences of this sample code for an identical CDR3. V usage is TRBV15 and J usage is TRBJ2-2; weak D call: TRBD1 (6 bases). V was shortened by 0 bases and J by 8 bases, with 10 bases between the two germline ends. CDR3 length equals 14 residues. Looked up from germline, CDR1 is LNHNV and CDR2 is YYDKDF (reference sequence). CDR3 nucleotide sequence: TGTGCCACCAGCAGAGACAGGGGTGGGGGGGAGCTGTTTTTT. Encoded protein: CATSRDRGGGELFF.

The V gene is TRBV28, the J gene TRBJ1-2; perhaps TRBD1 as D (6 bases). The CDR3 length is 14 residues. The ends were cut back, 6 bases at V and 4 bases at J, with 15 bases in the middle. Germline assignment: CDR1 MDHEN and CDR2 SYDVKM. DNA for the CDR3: TGTGCCAGCAGCATTCCGGGACACTTCTATGGCTACACCTTC. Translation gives CASSIPGHFYGYTF.

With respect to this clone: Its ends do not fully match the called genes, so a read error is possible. The chain's CDR3 is CASREAGGHYEQYF. DNA for the CDR3: TGTGCCAGCAGAGAAGCGGGGGGGCACTACGAGCAGTACTTC. The V gene is TRBV6-1, the J gene TRBJ2-7; the match to TRBD2 covers 10 bases. Germline V gene data show CDR1 as MNHNS and CDR2 as SASEGT. This CDR3 is built from 14 residues.

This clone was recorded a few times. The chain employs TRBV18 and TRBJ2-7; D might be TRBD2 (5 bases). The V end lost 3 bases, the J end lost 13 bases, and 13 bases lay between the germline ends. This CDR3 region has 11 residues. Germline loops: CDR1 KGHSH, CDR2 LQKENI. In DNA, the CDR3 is TGTGCCAGCTCACCGGGAGTGGGGATCTACTTC. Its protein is CASSPGVGIYF.

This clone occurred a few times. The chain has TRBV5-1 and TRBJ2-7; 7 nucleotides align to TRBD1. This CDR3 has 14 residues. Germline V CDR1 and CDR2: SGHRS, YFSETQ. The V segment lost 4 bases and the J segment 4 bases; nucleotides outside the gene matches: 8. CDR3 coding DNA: TGCGCCAGCAGCCAAGCCGGGACAGCTTACGAGCAGTACTTC. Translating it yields CASSQAGTAYEQYF.

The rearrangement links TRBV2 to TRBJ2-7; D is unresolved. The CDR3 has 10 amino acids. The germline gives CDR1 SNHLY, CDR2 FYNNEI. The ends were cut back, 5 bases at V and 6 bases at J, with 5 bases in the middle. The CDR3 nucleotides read TGTGCCAGCAGTCCGGGCGAGCAGTACTTC. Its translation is CASSPGEQYF. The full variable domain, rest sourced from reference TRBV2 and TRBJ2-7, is EPEVTQTPSHQVTQMGQEVILRCVPISNHLYFYWYRQILGQKVEFLVSFYNNEISEKSEIFDDQFSVERPDGSNFTLKIRSTKLEDSAMYFCASSPGEQYFGPGTRLTVT.

The CDR3, as DNA: TGTGCCAGCAGCTTTATTAACTATGGCTACACCTTC. As protein: CASSFINYGYTF. The gene calls are TRBV7-9 and TRBJ1-2; D ambiguous. The CDR3 contains 12 residues. Germline V CDR1 and CDR2: SEHNR, FQNEAQ (reference sequence). V was clipped by 3 bases and J by 1 base, with 3 bases between them.

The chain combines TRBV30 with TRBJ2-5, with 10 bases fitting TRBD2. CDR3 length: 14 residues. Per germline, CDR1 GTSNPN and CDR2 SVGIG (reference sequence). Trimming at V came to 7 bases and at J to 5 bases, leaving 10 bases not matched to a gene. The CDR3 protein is CAFHLAGAGETQYF. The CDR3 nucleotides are TGTGCCTTTCATCTAGCGGGGGCGGGGGAGACCCAGTACTTC.

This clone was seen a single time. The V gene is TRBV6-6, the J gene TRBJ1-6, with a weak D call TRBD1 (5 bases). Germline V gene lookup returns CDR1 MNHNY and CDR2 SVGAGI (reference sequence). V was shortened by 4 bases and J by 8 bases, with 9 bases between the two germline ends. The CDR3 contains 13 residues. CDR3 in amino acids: CASSLQVDSPLHF. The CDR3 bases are TGTGCCAGCAGTTTACAGGTGGATTCACCCCTCCACTTT.

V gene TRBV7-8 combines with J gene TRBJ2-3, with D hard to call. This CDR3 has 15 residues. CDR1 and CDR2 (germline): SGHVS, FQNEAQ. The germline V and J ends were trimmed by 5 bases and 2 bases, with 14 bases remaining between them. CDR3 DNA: TGTGCCAGCAGCCCAGACGGTACAGTCACAGATACGCAGTATTTT. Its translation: CASSPDGTVTDTQYF.

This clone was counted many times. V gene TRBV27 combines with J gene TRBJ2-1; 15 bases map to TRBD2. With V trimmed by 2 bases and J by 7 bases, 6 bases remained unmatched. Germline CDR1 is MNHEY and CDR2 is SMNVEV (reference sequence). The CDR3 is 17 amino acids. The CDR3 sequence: CASSLRPGLAGGNEQFF. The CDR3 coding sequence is TGTGCCAGCAGTTTACGACCGGGACTAGCGGGAGGAAATGAGCAGTTCTTC.

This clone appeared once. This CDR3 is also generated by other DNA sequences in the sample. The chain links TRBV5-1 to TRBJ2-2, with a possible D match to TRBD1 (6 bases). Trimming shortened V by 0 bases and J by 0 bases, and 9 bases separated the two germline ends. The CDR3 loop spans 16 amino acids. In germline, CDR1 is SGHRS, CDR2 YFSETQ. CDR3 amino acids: CASSLEAGANTGELFF. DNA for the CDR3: TGCGCCAGCAGCTTGGAAGCAGGGGCGAACACCGGGGAGCTGTTTTTT.

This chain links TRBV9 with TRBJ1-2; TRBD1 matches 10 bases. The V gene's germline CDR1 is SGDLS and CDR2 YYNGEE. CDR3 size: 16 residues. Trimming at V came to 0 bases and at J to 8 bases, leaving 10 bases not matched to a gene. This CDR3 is CASSVEGQGGPRGYTF. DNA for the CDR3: TGTGCCAGCAGCGTAGAAGGACAGGGGGGGCCTAGAGGCTACACCTTC.